Listed here is a single TCR beta chain. This CDR3 comprises 15 residues. The germline V gene has CDR1 SGHTA and CDR2 FQGNSA. V trimming: 6 bases; J trimming: 0 bases; junction bases outside the gene matches: 6. Original data processing: Reference gene primer amplification yielded estimated nucleated cell counts. Produced via immunoSEQ multiplex PCR; TCRdb's table is partial and in-frame only. The V and J calls and clone size are taken from that table; D and trimming were inferred from the DNA. The sample lists about 120,000 clones, around 76% seen once, with 2% to 2.5% in the top ten. The source of the sample is a study of blood T cell repertoires in COVID-19. As for the study in general: Sources were T cells, B-cell-depleted T cells, or PBMCs; the material itself was cDNA or gDNA.

The TCR comes from a man aged 65 to 79 with acute or convalescent COVID-19. The sequencing input was peripheral blood. This chain joins TRBV7-2 and TRBJ2-3, with 7 bases matching TRBD1. CDR3 sequence (DNA): TGTGCCAGCAGACAACAGGGGCCCAGCACAGATACGCAGTATTTT. Residues: CASRQQGPSTDTQYF.